This T cell receptor (beta chain) was sequenced for a study of cytomegalovirus exposure and HLA in healthy donors. Study-wide points: It was fewer than 200 TCR beta chains that were listed as cytomegalovirus-associated. The classifier reportedly diagnosed cytomegalovirus status with high sensitivity and specificity. The authors confirmed in vitro that a few CMV-associated chains were specific for CMV antigens.

This table comes from immunoSEQ multiplex PCR, and its TCRdb copy is limited to in-frame clones, with some not included. In the table there are under 50,000 clones, approximately 93% of which are singletons. In this sample, this clone turned up a few times. The antigen is unknown. The donors were part of the validation cohort of 100 to 150 subjects. That cohort was separate from the first cohort, which comprised some 670 subjects. This clonotype originated in a woman younger than 30 in good health and CMV-seropositive. The sequenced sample was PBMCs.

Written as DNA, the CDR3 is TGTGCCAGCAGTTATGTCGGGAGCGGCGAGCAGTACTTC. Its protein product is CASSYVGSGEQYF. This chain joins TRBV6-5 and TRBJ2-7, with a possible D match to TRBD2 (6 bases). V shed 3 bases and J shed 6 bases, with 12 bases lying between them. Germline assignment: CDR1 MNHEY and CDR2 SVGAGI. This CDR3 is 13 amino acids long.